This TCR beta chain was recovered during a study of shared clonotypes between healthy human individuals. Study-wide findings and caveats: Generally, naive subsets (rather than memory subsets) showed larger estimated richness.

Sequencing used immunoSEQ multiplex PCR; TCRdb keeps in-frame clones, though not all of them. The sample lists about 2.3 million clones, roughly 90% occurring once. This clone was seen more than once but under ten times. Antigen unknown. Other nucleotide sequences from this sample produce the same CDR3. The CDR3 is 13 amino acids. The V end was cut by 4 bases, the J end by 3 bases, with 12 bases between. Germline values: CDR1 SQVTM, CDR2 ANQGSEA. This sequence was found in a man aged 18 to 30 in good health. Some clones in this sample may be carry-over from other donors' samples. The V gene is TRBV29-1, the J gene TRBJ1-1; D gene ambiguous. The sequenced sample was naive CD4+ T cells from PBMCs. Subset: CD45RA+ positively selected. CDR3 nucleotide sequence: TGCAGCGTTGCCCGACGGGCGGACACTGAAGCTTTCTTT. Residues: CSVARRADTEAFF.